The present entry profiles one T cell receptor beta chain with its context. Its antigen remains unidentified. The data were taken from a study of regulatory T cells in long-lasting Graves disease. Whole-study context: Patients newly diagnosed with Graves' had been on antithyroid drugs for under 3 months. Points from the study as a whole: Persistent disease exhibited a predilection for TRBV28, TRBJ1-2 and TRBJ2-5. Among persistent patients, a larger number of public clonotypes were shared (roughly 2,700) than among newly diagnosed patients (more than 850).

CDR1 is MNHNS, CDR2 SASEGT, per germline. Losses at the gene ends were 6 bases for V and 0 bases for J; bases not matched to a gene: 8. The CDR3 extends over 17 amino acids. This sample's time point: newly diagnosed GD, antithyroid drugs for less than 3 months. From RNA extracted from PBMCs, the TCR library was made. CDR3-region Arm-PCR and iRepertoire HTBI primers produced the TCR beta libraries. Each CDR3 protein gets one entry after TCRdb re-called the multiplex PCR reads with MiXCR. The sample lists 400,000 to 500,000 distinct CDR3 sequences; about a sixth were seen once. These sequences were also reported in another study, on T cells in Graves' hyperthyroidism and ophthalmopathy. That source adds: An initial round of RT-PCR targeting the TCR CDR3 relied on the HTBI primer set.

Here the sequenced sample was peripheral blood mononuclear cells (PBMCs), taken at new diagnosis, from a patient treated with antithyroid drugs. The sequence was collected from a woman aged 25 to 45 with Graves disease. V gene TRBV6-1 combines with J gene TRBJ2-6, with TRBD1 identical over 7 bases. For the CDR3, the DNA is TGTGCCAGCAGCCCCCGAGGGACAGCCTCTGGGGCCAACGTCCTGACTTTC. This sequence encodes CASSPRGTASGANVLTF.